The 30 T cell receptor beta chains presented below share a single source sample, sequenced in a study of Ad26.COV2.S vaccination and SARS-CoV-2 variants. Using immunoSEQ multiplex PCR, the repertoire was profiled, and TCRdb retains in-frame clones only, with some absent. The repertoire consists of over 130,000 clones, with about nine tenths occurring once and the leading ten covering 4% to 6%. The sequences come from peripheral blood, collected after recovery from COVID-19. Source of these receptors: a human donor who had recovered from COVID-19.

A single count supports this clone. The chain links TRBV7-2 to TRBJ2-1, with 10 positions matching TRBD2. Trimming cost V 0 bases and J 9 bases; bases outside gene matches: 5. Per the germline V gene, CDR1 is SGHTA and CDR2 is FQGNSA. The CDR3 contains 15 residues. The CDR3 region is CASSLAAGGLSEQFF. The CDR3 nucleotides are TGTGCCAGCAGCTTAGCAGCGGGGGGGCTGAGTGAGCAGTTCTTC.

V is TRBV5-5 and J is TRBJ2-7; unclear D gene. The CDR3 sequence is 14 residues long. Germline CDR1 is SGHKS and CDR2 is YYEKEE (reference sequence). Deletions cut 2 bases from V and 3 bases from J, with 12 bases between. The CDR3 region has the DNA TGTGCCAGCAGCTTCGATCCCATTTTCTACGAGCAGTACTTC. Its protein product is CASSFDPIFYEQYF.

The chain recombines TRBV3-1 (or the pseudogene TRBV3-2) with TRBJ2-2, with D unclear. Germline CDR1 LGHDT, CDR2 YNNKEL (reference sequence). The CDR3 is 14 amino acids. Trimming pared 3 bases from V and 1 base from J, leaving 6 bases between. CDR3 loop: CASSHRQNTGELFF. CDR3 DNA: TGTGCCAGCAGCCACAGACAGAACACCGGGGAGCTGTTTTTT.

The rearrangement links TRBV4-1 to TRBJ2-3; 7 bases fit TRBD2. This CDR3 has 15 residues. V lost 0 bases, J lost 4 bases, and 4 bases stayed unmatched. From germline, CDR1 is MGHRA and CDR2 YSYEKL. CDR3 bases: TGCGCCAGCAGCCAAGATGAAGCGGGGTCAGATACGCAGTATTTT. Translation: CASSQDEAGSDTQYF.

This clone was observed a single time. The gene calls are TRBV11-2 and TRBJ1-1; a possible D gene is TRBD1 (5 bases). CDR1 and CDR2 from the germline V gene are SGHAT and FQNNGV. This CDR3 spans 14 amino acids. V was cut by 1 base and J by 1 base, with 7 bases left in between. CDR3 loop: CASSLGQTNTEAFF. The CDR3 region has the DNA TGTGCCAGCAGCTTAGGACAGACGAACACTGAAGCTTTCTTT. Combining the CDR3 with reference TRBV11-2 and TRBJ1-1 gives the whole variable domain EAGVAQSPRYKIIEKRQSVAFWCNPISGHATLYWYQQILGQGPKLLIQFQNNGVVDDSQLPKDRFSAERLKGVDSTLKIQPAKLEDSAVYLCASSLGQTNTEAFFGQGTRLTVV.

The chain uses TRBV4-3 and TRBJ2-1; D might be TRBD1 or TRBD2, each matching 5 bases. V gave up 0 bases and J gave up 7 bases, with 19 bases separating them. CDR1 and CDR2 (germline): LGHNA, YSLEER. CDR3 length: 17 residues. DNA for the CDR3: TGCGCCAGCAGCCAAGAATTTGTGGGGGATCATGAAAATGAGCAGTTCTTC. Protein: CASSQEFVGDHENEQFF.

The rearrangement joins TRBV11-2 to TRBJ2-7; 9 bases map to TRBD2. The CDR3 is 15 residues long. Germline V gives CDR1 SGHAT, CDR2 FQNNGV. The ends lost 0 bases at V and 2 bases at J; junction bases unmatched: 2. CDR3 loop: CASSLERGGAYEQYF. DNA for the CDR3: TGTGCCAGCAGCTTAGAGCGGGGGGGCGCCTACGAGCAGTACTTC.

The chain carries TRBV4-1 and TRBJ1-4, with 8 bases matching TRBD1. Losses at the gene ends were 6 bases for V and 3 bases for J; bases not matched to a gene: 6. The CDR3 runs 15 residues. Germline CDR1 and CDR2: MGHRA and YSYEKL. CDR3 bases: TGCGCCAGCAGTCAAACAGGGGGATCTAATGAAAAACTGTTTTTT. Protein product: CASSQTGGSNEKLFF.

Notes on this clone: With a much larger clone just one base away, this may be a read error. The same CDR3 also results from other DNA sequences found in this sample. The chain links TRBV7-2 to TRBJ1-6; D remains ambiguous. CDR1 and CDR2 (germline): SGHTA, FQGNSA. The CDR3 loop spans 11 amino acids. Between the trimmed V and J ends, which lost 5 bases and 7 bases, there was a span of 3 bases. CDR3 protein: CASSLNSPLHF. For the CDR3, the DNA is TGTGCCAGCAGCCTAAATTCACCCCTCCACTTT. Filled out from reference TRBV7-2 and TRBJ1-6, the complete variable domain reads GAGVSQSPSNKVTEKGKDVELRCDPISGHTALYWYRQSLGQGLEFLIYFQGNSAPDKSGLPSDRFSAERTGGSVSTLTIQRTQQEDSAVYLCASSLNSPLHFGNGTRLTVT.

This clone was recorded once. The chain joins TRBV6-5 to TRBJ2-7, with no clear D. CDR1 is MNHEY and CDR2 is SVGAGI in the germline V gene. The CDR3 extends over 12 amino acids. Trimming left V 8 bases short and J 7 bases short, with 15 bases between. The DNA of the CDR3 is TGTGCCAGCGAGAAAAACGATGGAGAGCAGTACTTC. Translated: CASEKNDGEQYF.

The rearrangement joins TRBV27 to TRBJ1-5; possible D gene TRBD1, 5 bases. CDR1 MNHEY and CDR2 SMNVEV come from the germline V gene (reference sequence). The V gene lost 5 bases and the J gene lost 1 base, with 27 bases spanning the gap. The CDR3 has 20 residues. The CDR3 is CASSRLGQGDFHGSNQPQHF. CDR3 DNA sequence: TGTGCCAGCAGTCGCTTAGGGCAGGGAGATTTTCATGGGAGCAATCAGCCCCAGCATTTT.

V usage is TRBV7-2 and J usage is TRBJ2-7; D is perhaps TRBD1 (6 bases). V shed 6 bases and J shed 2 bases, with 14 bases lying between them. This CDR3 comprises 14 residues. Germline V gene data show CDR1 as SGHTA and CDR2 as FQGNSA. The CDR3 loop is CASSEGQRPYEQYF. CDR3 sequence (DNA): TGTGCCAGCAGTGAGGGACAAAGACCCTACGAGCAGTACTTC.

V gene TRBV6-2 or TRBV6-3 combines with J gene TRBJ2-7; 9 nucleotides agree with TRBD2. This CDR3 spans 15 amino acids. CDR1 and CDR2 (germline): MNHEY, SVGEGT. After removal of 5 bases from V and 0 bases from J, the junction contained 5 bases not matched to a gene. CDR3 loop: CASSTGSGGSYEQYF. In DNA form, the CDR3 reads TGTGCCAGCAGTACGGGTAGCGGGGGCTCCTACGAGCAGTACTTC.

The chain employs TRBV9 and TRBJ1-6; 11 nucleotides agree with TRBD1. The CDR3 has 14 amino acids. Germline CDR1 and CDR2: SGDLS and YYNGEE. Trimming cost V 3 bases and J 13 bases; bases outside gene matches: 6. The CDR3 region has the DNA TGTGCCAGCAGCGAGGGGACAGGGGGGATGCCCCTCCACTTT. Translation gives CASSEGTGGMPLHF.

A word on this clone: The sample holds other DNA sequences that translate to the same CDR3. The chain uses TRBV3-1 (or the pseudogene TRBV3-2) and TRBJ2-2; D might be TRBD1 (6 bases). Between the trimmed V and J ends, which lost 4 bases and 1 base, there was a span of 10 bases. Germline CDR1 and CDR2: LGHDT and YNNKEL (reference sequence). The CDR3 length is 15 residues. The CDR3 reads CASSPGTQNTGELFF. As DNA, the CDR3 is TGTGCCAGCAGCCCCGGGACACAGAACACCGGGGAGCTGTTTTTT.

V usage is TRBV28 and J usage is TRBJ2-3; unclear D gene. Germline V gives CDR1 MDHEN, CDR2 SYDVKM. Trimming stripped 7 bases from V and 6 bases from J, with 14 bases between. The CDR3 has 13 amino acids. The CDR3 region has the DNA TGTGCCAGCACCCTCCCGGTCGCTGATACGCAGTATTTT. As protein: CASTLPVADTQYF.

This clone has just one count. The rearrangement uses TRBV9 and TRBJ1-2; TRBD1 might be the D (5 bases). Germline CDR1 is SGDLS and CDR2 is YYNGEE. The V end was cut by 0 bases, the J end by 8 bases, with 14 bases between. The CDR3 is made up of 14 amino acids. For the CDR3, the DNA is TGTGCCAGCAGCGTAGCGATAGGGGCAGACGGCTACACCTTC. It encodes CASSVAIGADGYTF.

The CDR3 here is CASSPRTGEIPTEAFF. In nucleotides, the CDR3 is TGTGCCAGCAGTCCACGGACAGGGGAAATTCCCACTGAAGCTTTCTTT. The V call is TRBV25-1, the J call TRBJ1-1; 9 nucleotides agree with TRBD1. With V trimmed by 5 bases and J by 4 bases, 11 bases remained unmatched. CDR1 is MGHDK, CDR2 SYGVNS, per germline. The CDR3 loop spans 16 amino acids.

DNA of the CDR3: TGTGCCAGCAGCTTACGGACTAACTATGGCTACACCTTC. Its translation is CASSLRTNYGYTF. The chain joins TRBV5-6 to TRBJ1-2; the D is unclear. Germline CDR1 is SGHDT and CDR2 is YYEEEE. V lost 2 bases, J lost 0 bases, and 5 bases lay in between. This CDR3 has 13 residues.

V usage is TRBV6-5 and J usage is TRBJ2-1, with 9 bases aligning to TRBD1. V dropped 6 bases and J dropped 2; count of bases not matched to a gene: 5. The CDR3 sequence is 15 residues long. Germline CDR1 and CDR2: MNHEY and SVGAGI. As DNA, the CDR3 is TGTGCCAGCAGAAAGGGGGACAGGGCCTACAATGAGCAGTTCTTC. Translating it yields CASRKGDRAYNEQFF.

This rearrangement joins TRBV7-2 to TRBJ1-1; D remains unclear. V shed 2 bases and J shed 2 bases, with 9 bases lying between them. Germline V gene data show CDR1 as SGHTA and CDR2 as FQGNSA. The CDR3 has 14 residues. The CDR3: CASSLLTGNTEAFF. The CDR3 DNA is TGTGCCAGCAGCTTACTAACGGGTAACACTGAAGCTTTCTTT.

CDR3 residues: CAWSVTGSAGNEQFF. In DNA, the CDR3 is TGTGCCTGGAGCGTAACAGGGAGCGCTGGGAATGAGCAGTTCTTC. V is TRBV30 and J is TRBJ2-1; D perhaps matches TRBD1 (6 bases). CDR1 is GTSNPN, CDR2 SVGIG, per germline (reference sequence). The CDR3 length is 15 residues. Trimming shortened V by 3 bases and J by 7 bases, and 19 bases separated the two germline ends.

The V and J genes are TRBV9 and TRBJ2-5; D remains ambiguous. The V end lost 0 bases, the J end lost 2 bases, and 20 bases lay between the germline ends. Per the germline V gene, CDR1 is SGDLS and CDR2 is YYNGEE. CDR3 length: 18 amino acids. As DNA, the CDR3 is TGTGCCAGCAGCGTAGGAGCCCGTGCTTCTGGAGAGCAAGAGACCCAGTACTTC. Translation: CASSVGARASGEQETQYF.

This CDR3 reads CASSPRTGNTEAFF. Here the CDR3 DNA reads TGCGCCAGCAGCCCCAGGACGGGGAACACTGAAGCTTTCTTT. V is TRBV4-3 and J is TRBJ1-1; D gene uncertain. This CDR3 region has 14 residues. V was trimmed by 4 bases and J by 1 base, leaving 10 bases between them. Germline V CDR1 and CDR2: LGHNA, YSLEER.

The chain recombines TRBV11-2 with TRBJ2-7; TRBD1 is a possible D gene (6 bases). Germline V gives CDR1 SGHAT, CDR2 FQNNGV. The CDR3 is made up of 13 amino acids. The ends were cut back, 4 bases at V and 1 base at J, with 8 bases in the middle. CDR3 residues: CASSSTGSYEQYF. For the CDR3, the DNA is TGTGCCAGCAGCTCGACAGGTTCCTACGAGCAGTACTTC. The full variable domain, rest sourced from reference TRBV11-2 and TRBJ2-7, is EAGVAQSPRYKIIEKRQSVAFWCNPISGHATLYWYQQILGQGPKLLIQFQNNGVVDDSQLPKDRFSAERLKGVDSTLKIQPAKLEDSAVYLCASSSTGSYEQYFGPGTRLTVT.

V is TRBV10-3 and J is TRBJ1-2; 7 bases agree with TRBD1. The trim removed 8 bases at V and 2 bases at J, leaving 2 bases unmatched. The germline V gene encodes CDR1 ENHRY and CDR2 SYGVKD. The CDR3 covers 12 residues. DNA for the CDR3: TGTGCCATCCAAGGGGGCAACTATGGCTACACCTTC. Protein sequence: CAIQGGNYGYTF.

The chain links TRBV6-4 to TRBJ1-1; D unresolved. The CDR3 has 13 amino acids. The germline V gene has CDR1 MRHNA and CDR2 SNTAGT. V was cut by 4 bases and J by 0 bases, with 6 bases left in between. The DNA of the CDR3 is TGTGCCAGCAGTGCGAGTTTGAACACTGAAGCTTTCTTT. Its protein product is CASSASLNTEAFF.

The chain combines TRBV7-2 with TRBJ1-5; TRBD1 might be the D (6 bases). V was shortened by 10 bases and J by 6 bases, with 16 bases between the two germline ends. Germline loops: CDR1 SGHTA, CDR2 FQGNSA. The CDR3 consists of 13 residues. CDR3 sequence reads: CATTNRRGQPQHF. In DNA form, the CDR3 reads TGTGCCACCACTAACCGCAGGGGTCAGCCCCAGCATTTT.

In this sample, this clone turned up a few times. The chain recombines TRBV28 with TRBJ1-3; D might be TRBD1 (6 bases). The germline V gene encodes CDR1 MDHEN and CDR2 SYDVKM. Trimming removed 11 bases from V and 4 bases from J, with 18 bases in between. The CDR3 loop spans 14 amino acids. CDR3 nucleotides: TGTGCCTCCAAGGGTGGGACAAGAGGAAACACCATATATTTT. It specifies CASKGGTRGNTIYF. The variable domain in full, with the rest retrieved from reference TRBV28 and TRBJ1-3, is DVKVTQSSRYLVKRTGEKVFLECVQDMDHENMFWYRQDPGLGLRLIYFSYDVKMKEKGDIPEGYSVSREKKERFSLILESASTNQTSMYLCASKGGTRGNTIYFGEGSWLTVV.

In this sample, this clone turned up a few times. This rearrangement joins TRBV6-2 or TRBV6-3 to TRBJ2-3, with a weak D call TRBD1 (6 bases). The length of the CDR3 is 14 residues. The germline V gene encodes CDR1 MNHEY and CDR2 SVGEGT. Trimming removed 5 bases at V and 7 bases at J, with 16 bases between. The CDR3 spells CASSGSGVRYTQYF. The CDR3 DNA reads TGTGCCAGCAGTGGCTCAGGGGTTCGTTATACGCAGTATTTT.